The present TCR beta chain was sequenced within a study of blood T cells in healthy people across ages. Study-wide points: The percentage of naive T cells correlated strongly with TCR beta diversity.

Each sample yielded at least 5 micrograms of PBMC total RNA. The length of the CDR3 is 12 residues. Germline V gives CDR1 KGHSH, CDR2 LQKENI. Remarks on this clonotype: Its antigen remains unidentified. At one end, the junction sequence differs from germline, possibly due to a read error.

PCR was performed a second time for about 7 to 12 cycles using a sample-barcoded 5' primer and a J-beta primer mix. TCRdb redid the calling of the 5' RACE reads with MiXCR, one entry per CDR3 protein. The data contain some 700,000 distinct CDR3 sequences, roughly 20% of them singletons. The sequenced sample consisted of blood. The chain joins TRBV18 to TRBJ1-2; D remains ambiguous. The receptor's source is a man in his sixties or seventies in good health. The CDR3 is CASSPRFGFNLF. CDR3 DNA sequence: TGTGCCAGCTCACCACGGTTCGGGTTTAATTTGTTC. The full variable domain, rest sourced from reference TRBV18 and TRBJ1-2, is NAGVMQNPRHLVRRRGQEARLRCSPMKGHSHVYWYRQLPEEGLKFMVYLQKENIIDESGMPKERFSAEFPKEGPSILRIQQVVRGDSAAYFCASSPRFGFNLFGSGTRLTVV.